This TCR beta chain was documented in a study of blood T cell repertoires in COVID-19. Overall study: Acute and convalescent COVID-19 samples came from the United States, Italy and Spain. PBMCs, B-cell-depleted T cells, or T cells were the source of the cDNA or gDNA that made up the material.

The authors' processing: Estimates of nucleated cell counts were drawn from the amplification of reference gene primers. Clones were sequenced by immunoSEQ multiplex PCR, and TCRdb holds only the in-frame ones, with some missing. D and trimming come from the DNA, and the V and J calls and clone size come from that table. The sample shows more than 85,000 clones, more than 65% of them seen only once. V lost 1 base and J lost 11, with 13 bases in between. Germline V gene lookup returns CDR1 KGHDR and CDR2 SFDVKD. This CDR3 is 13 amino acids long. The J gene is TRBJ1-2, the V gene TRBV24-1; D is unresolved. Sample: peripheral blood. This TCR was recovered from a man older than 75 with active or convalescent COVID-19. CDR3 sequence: CATSDFGRQEYTF. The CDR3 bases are TGTGCCACCAGTGATTTTGGGAGGCAGGAGTACACCTTC.